Each of the 3 T cell receptor beta chains below was sequenced from the same sample in a study of T cell changes during pregnancy in multiple sclerosis. Using immunoSEQ multiplex PCR, the repertoire was profiled, and TCRdb retains in-frame clones only, with some absent. The data hold tens of thousands of clones, with around nine tenths observed a single time. The sequenced sample was peripheral blood, obtained in the third trimester of pregnancy. The receptors shown here come from a female donor in good health, enrolled as a control in a pregnancy study.

The genes are TRBV4-3 and TRBJ2-6, with 10 bases matching TRBD1. V was pared by 1 base and J by 1 base, with 1 base of the junction left unmatched. Germline values: CDR1 LGHNA, CDR2 YSLEER. There are 17 residues in the CDR3. The DNA of the CDR3 is TGCGCCAGCAGCCAAGGGACAGGGGGGTCTGGGGCCAACGTCCTGACTTTC. Its protein product is CASSQGTGGSGANVLTF.

The V and J genes are TRBV10-3 and TRBJ1-5, with D perhaps matching TRBD1 (5 bases). Germline-derived CDR1 and CDR2 are ENHRY and SYGVKD. There are 14 residues in the CDR3. V lost 7 bases, J lost 3 bases, and 13 bases lay in between. This chain's CDR3 is CAINEGGVNQPQHF. CDR3 DNA: TGTGCCATCAACGAGGGAGGGGTCAATCAGCCCCAGCATTTT.

This clone was seen only once. The V gene is TRBV27, the J gene TRBJ2-7; a possible D gene is TRBD1 (6 bases). Trimming left V 5 bases short and J 0 bases short, with 11 bases between. The length of the CDR3 is 14 residues. The germline V gene encodes CDR1 MNHEY and CDR2 SMNVEV (reference sequence). The CDR3 region has the DNA TGTGCCAGCAGTCTTTCGGACAGCTCCTACGAGCAGTACTTC. This gives the protein CASSLSDSSYEQYF.